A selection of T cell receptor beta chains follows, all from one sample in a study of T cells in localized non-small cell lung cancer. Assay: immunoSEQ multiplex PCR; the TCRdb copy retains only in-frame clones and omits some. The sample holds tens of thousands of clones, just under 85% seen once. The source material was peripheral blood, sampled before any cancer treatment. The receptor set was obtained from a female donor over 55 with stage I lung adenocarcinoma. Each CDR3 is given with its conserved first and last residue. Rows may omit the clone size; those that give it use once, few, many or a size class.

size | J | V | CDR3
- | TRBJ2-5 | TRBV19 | CASSIAPTTKETQYF
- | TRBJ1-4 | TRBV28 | CASSFGGNEKLFF
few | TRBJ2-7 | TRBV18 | CASSPMGQGANEQYF
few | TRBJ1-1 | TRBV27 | CASSLRGPTEAFF
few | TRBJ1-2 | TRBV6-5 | CASFGTGRANYGYTF
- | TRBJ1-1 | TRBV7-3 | CASSPEGGRSEAFF
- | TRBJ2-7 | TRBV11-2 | CASSATRQGIYEQYF
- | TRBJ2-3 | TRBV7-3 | CASSLIGDTQYF
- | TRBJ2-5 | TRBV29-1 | CSALGVQETQYF
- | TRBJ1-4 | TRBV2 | CASSPGRGLEKLFF
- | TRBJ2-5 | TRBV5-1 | CASSLGASGMGETQYF
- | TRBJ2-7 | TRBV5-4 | CASSMGLAGREQYF
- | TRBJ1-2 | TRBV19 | CASSIGVGYTF
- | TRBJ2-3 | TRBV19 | CASSKPSGGRSTDTQYF
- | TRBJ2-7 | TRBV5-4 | CASSLGSRGYEQYF
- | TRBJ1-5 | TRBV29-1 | CSVGDREGQPQHF
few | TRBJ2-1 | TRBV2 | CASSPTYNEQFF
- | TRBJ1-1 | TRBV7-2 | CASSSEGPNTEAFF
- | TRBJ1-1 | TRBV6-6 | CASTRGKMNTEAFF
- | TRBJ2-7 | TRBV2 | CASSGTGGYEQYF
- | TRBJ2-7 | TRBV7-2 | CASNQPDRGNYEQYF
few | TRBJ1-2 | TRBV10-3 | CASSPTTGTGIYGYTF
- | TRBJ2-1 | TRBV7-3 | CASSLSSASYNEQFF
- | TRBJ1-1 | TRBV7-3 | CASSGGLNTEAFF
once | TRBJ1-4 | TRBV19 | CASSPRAGEKLFF
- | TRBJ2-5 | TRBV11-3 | CASSLGLRTHEETQYF
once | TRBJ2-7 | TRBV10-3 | CAISGGVASGSYEQYF
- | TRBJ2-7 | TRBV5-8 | CASTQVSHEQYF
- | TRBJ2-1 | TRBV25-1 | CASSDPGRNEQFF
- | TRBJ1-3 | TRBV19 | CASSVVWGSGNTIYF